This TCR beta chain originates from a study of breast tumors, draining lymph nodes, adjacent tissues. Samples came from axillary lymph nodes draining the breast cancer. The CDR3 is 15 amino acids. Looked up from germline, CDR1 is SEHNR and CDR2 is FQNEAQ (reference sequence). Trimming took 6 bases from V and 6 from J; bases not matched to a gene: 10. A single record per CDR3 protein comes from TCRdb applying MiXCR to the multiplex PCR reads. The sample gives around 230,000 distinct CDR3 sequences, about 34% of which show up once; 1.2% to 1.5% is in the top ten. For this clonotype: The antigen is unknown.

The study, taken as a whole, reports: Luminal-like breast cancer showed significantly higher tumor–nontumor repertoire similarity than basal-like. That most tumor T cells come from lymph nodes remained unproven.

This clonotype originated in a female donor with breast cancer. Some clones in this sample may be carry-over from other donors' samples. The V and J genes are TRBV7-9 and TRBJ2-2, with 7 positions matching TRBD1. Sequenced material: axillary lymph node tissue. Here the CDR3 reads CASSPGGQRAGELFF. The CDR3 bases are TGTGCCAGCAGTCCAGGGGGACAGAGGGCCGGGGAGCTGTTTTTT.